A selection of T cell receptor beta chains follows, all from one sample in a study of graft-versus-host responses after intestinal transplantation. Only in-frame clones appear in the TCRdb table, and some are missing; sequencing was by immunoSEQ multiplex PCR. Counted here are roughly 60,000 clones, 70% to 90% occurring once; the ten biggest clones make up approximately 1.6%. The sequences come from PBMCs, collected 26 days after transplant. Receptor source: a human patient who received an intestinal transplant, so some T cells may come from the graft donor. The conserved cysteine and the conserved F or W are not part of the CDR3 here. D genes are given only for firm matches.

CDR3 protein: ASSSGLAGVNEKLF
D gene: NA
V gene: TRBV5-4
J gene: TRBJ1-4

CDR3 protein: ASSYSGTGGYEQY
D gene: TRBD1
V gene: TRBV6-5
J gene: TRBJ2-7

CDR3 protein: ASSSRLITADTIY
D gene: NA
V gene: TRBV6-5
J gene: TRBJ1-3

CDR3 protein: ASSSQLDTQY
D gene: NA
V gene: TRBV7-8
J gene: TRBJ2-3

CDR3 protein: ASSFTSEVGTSGGAGADTQY
D gene: TRBD2
V gene: TRBV7-6
J gene: TRBJ2-3

CDR3 protein: ASSERAGGTGEQF
D gene: TRBD2
V gene: TRBV2
J gene: TRBJ2-1

CDR3 protein: ASSYSAQETQY
D gene: NA
V gene: TRBV6-5
J gene: TRBJ2-5

CDR3 protein: ASSQVGGGTDTQY
D gene: NA
V gene: TRBV4-1
J gene: TRBJ2-3

CDR3 protein: ASSQRLAGDYNEQF
D gene: TRBD2
V gene: TRBV7-7
J gene: TRBJ2-1

CDR3 protein: ASSQSGTNPYEQY
D gene: TRBD2
V gene: TRBV5-4
J gene: TRBJ2-7

CDR3 protein: ASGLPGGPYEQY
D gene: TRBD2
V gene: TRBV27
J gene: TRBJ2-7

CDR3 protein: ASSLGRQMNTEAF
D gene: NA
V gene: TRBV7-9
J gene: TRBJ1-1

CDR3 protein: ASSQTRSDTQY
D gene: NA
V gene: TRBV13
J gene: TRBJ2-3

CDR3 protein: ASSLPQNTEAF
D gene: NA
V gene: TRBV5-4
J gene: TRBJ1-1

CDR3 protein: ASSFSGGVYEQY
D gene: TRBD2
V gene: TRBV27
J gene: TRBJ2-7

CDR3 protein: AWSGGSNEQF
D gene: NA
V gene: TRBV30
J gene: TRBJ2-1

CDR3 protein: ASSLSGGIDYGYT
D gene: NA
V gene: TRBV5-1
J gene: TRBJ1-2

CDR3 protein: ASSLSGGYTEAF
D gene: NA
V gene: TRBV27
J gene: TRBJ1-1

CDR3 protein: ASSFRVDTEAF
D gene: NA
V gene: TRBV7-8
J gene: TRBJ1-1

CDR3 protein: ASSWSENNEQF
D gene: NA
V gene: TRBV6-5
J gene: TRBJ2-1

CDR3 protein: ASSPGQNYGYT
D gene: NA
V gene: TRBV6-5
J gene: TRBJ1-2

CDR3 protein: ASNPTRTRTDTQY
D gene: NA
V gene: TRBV5-6
J gene: TRBJ2-3

CDR3 protein: ASSLAPFDSFNYGYT
D gene: NA
V gene: TRBV7-6
J gene: TRBJ1-2

CDR3 protein: ASSLAFGTGNQPQH
D gene: NA
V gene: TRBV5-8
J gene: TRBJ1-5

CDR3 protein: ASSQWVGGGTDTQY
D gene: TRBD2
V gene: TRBV4-2
J gene: TRBJ2-3

CDR3 protein: ASSLVADYNEQF
D gene: NA
V gene: TRBV27
J gene: TRBJ2-1

CDR3 protein: AWSGSGHEQY
D gene: NA
V gene: TRBV30
J gene: TRBJ2-7

CDR3 protein: ASSLVIDTEAF
D gene: NA
V gene: TRBV27
J gene: TRBJ1-1

CDR3 protein: ASSIPSGGDTGELF
D gene: TRBD2
V gene: TRBV19
J gene: TRBJ2-2

CDR3 protein: ASSLALAGDTQETQY
D gene: TRBD2
V gene: TRBV28
J gene: TRBJ2-5

CDR3 protein: ASSEPAGQNSPLH
D gene: NA
V gene: TRBV6-1
J gene: TRBJ1-6

CDR3 protein: ASSIVGSEQF
D gene: NA
V gene: TRBV19
J gene: TRBJ2-1

CDR3 protein: ASSYSGGTGELF
D gene: TRBD2
V gene: TRBV6-5
J gene: TRBJ2-2

CDR3 protein: ASSWGGTYNEQF
D gene: NA
V gene: TRBV25-1
J gene: TRBJ2-1

CDR3 protein: ASRGTGGEQY
D gene: NA
V gene: TRBV2
J gene: TRBJ2-7

CDR3 protein: ASSQEGLAGRETQY
D gene: TRBD2
V gene: TRBV4-2
J gene: TRBJ2-5

CDR3 protein: ASSLLLRGAF
D gene: NA
V gene: TRBV28
J gene: TRBJ1-1

CDR3 protein: ASRLTVGYGYT
D gene: NA
V gene: TRBV6-5
J gene: TRBJ1-2

CDR3 protein: ASRLAGDTGELF
D gene: NA
V gene: TRBV28
J gene: TRBJ2-2

CDR3 protein: ASSFRAASYNEQF
D gene: NA
V gene: TRBV5-1
J gene: TRBJ2-1

CDR3 protein: ASSAPAGDTFTAGLDTQY
D gene: TRBD2
V gene: TRBV2
J gene: TRBJ2-3

CDR3 protein: ASSENQRGARRLGKLF
D gene: NA
V gene: TRBV6-1
J gene: TRBJ1-4

CDR3 protein: ASSINRDHTEAF
D gene: NA
V gene: TRBV7-6
J gene: TRBJ1-1

CDR3 protein: ASSQGFTGELF
D gene: NA
V gene: TRBV5-1
J gene: TRBJ2-2

CDR3 protein: ATSGNQANTGELF
D gene: NA
V gene: TRBV6-5
J gene: TRBJ2-2

CDR3 protein: ASSARQGRETEAF
D gene: TRBD1
V gene: TRBV7-6
J gene: TRBJ1-1

CDR3 protein: ASSYTGNFYNSPLH
D gene: NA
V gene: TRBV27
J gene: TRBJ1-6

CDR3 protein: ASSYLQGANNEQF
D gene: TRBD1
V gene: TRBV6-6
J gene: TRBJ2-1

CDR3 protein: ASSPGQGRDEQF
D gene: TRBD1
V gene: TRBV7-6
J gene: TRBJ2-1

CDR3 protein: ASSYTGTENTEAF
D gene: NA
V gene: TRBV5-1
J gene: TRBJ1-1

CDR3 protein: ASSSQGAQDTGELF
D gene: TRBD1
V gene: TRBV28
J gene: TRBJ2-2